This record concerns one TCR beta chain sequence. J was trimmed by 4 bases and V by 7 bases; bases with no gene match: 6. Germline CDR1 and CDR2: MDHEN and SYDVKM. The CDR3 covers 13 residues. The data originate from a study of blood T cell repertoires in COVID-19. Across the whole study: From the United States, Italy and Spain came samples of acute and convalescent COVID-19. From T cells, B-cell-depleted T cells, or PBMCs came the material, which was cDNA or gDNA.

Per the original methods: Cell counts per sample came from amplifying reference gene primers. Profiling relied on immunoSEQ multiplex PCR, and the TCRdb table lists in-frame clones only, not all of them. That table is the source of V, J and clone size, and D and trimming were worked out from the DNA. The sample yields tens of thousands of clones, roughly 73% seen once. The sequencing sample was made of peripheral blood. The chain employs TRBV28 and TRBJ2-5; 7 bases are shared with TRBD1. This clonotype was sampled from an elderly man with acute or convalescent COVID-19. The CDR3 is CASKGQLLETQYF. CDR3 nucleotide sequence: TGTGCCAGCAAGGGACAGCTTTTAGAGACCCAGTACTTC.